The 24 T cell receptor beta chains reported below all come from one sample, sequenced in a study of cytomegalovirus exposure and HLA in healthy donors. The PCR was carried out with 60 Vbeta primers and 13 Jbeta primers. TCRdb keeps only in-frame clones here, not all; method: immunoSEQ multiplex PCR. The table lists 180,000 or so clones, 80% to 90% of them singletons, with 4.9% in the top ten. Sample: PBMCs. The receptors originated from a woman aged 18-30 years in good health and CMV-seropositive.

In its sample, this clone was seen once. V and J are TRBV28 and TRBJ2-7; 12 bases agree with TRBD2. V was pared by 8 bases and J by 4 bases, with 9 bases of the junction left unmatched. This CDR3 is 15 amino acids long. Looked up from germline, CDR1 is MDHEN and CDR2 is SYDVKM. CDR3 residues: CASSPVGTSGYEQYF. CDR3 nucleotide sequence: TGTGCCAGCTCCCCCGTTGGGACTAGCGGGTACGAGCAGTACTTC. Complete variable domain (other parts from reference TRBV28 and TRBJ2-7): DVKVTQSSRYLVKRTGEKVFLECVQDMDHENMFWYRQDPGLGLRLIYFSYDVKMKEKGDIPEGYSVSREKKERFSLILESASTNQTSMYLCASSPVGTSGYEQYFGPGTRLTVT.

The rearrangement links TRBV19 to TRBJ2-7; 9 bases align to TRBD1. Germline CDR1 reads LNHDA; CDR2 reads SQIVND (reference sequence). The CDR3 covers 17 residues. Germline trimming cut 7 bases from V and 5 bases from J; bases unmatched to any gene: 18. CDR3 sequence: CASMPPEEGTGKDEQYF. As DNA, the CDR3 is TGTGCCAGTATGCCCCCCGAAGAGGGGACAGGGAAGGACGAGCAGTACTTC.

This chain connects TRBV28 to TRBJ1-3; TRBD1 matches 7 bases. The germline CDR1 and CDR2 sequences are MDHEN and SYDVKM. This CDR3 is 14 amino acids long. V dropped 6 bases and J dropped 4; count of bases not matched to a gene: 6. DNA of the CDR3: TGTGCCAGCAGGGCACAGGGGCACGGAAACACCATATATTTT. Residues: CASRAQGHGNTIYF.

For the CDR3, the DNA is TGTGCCAGCACCTCTCTTGGGGGACAGGGCTACGAGCAGTACTTC. Amino acids: CASTSLGGQGYEQYF. The V gene is TRBV11-2, the J gene TRBJ2-5; 9 bases are shared with TRBD1. The better agreement between TRBJ2-7 and the DNA end casts doubt on the J call. CDR1 and CDR2 (germline): SGHAT, FQNNGV. This CDR3 has 15 residues.

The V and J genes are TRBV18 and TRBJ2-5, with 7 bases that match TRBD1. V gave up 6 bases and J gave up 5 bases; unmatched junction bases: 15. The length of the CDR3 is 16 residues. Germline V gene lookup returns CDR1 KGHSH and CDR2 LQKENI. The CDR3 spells CASSHLRAVQGETQYF. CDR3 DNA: TGTGCCAGCTCCCACCTCCGGGCGGTACAGGGGGAGACCCAGTACTTC.

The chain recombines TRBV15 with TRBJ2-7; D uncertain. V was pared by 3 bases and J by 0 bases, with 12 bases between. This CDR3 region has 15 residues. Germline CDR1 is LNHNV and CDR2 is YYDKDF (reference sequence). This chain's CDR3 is CATSRLQVNSYEQYF. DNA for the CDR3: TGTGCCACCAGCAGGCTTCAGGTGAACTCCTACGAGCAGTACTTC. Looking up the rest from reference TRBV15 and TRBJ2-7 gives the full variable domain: DAMVIQNPRYQVTQFGKPVTLSCSQTLNHNVMYWYQQKSSQAPKLLFHYYDKDFNNEADTPDNFQSRRPNTSFCFLDIRSPGLGDTAMYLCATSRLQVNSYEQYFGPGTRLTVT.

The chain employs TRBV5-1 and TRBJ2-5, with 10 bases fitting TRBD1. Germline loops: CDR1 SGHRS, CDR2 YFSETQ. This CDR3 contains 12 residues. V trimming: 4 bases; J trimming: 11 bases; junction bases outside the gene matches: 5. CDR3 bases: TGCGCCAGCAGCACCGGACAGGGGGTGCAGTACTTC. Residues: CASSTGQGVQYF.

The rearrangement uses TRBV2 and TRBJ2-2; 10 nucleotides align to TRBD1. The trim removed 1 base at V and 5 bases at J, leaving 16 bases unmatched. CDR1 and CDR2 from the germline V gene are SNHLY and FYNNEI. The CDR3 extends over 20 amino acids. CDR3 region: CASSEVYRPRDRGKTGELFF. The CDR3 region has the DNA TGTGCCAGCAGTGAAGTCTATAGACCCCGGGACAGGGGTAAAACCGGGGAGCTGTTTTTT. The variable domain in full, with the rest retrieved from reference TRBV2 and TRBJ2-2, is EPEVTQTPSHQVTQMGQEVILRCVPISNHLYFYWYRQILGQKVEFLVSFYNNEISEKSEIFDDQFSVERPDGSNFTLKIRSTKLEDSAMYFCASSEVYRPRDRGKTGELFFGEGSRLTVL.

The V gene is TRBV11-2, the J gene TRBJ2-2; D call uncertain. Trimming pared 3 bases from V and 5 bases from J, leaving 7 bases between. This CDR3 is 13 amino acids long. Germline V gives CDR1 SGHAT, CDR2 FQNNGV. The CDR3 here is CASSFSLTGELFF. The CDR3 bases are TGTGCCAGCAGCTTTTCCCTAACCGGGGAGCTGTTTTTT.

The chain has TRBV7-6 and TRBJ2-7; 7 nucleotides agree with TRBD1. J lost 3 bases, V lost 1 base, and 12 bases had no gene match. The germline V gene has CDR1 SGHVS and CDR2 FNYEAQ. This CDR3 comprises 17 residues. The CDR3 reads CASSLDAAGTEYYEQYF. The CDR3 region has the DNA TGTGCCAGCAGCTTAGATGCCGCCGGGACAGAGTACTACGAGCAGTACTTC.

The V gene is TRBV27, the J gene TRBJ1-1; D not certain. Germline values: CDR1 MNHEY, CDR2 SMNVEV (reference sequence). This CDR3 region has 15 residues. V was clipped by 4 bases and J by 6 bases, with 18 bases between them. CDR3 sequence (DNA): TGTGCCAGCAGTTCATTAACGACAATCATCTCTGAAGCTTTCTTT. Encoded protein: CASSSLTTIISEAFF.

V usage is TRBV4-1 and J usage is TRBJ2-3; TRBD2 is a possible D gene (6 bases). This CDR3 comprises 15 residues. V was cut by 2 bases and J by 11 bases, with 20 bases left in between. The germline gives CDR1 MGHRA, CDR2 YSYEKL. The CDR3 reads CASSQWLGGRLGQYF. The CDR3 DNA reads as TGCGCCAGCAGCCAATGGTTAGGTGGGAGACTAGGGCAGTATTTT.

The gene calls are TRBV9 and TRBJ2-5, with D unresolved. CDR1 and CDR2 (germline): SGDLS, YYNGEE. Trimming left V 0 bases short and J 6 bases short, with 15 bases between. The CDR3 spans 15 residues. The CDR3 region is CASSVEVVNSQTQYF. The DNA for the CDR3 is TGTGCCAGCAGCGTAGAAGTGGTGAACTCTCAGACCCAGTACTTC.

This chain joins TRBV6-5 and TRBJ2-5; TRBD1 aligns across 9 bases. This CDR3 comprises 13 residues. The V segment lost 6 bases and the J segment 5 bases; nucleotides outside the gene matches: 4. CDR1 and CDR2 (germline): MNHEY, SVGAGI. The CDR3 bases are TGTGCCAGCAGGCGCACAGGGGGCGAGACCCAGTACTTC. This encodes CASRRTGGETQYF.

The CDR3 coding sequence is TGTGCCAGCAGCCTGGACAGAAATCAGCCCCAGCATTTT. Translating gives CASSLDRNQPQHF. The rearrangement joins TRBV7-9 to TRBJ1-5; possibly TRBD1 for D (6 bases). This CDR3 has 13 amino acids. Trimming left V 5 bases short and J 4 bases short, with 9 bases between. CDR1 is SEHNR and CDR2 is FQNEAQ in the germline V gene (reference sequence).

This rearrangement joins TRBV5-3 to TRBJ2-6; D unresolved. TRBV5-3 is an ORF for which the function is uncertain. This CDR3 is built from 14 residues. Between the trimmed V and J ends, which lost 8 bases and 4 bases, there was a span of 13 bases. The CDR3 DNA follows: TGTGCCAGCAGCCCGTTTATAGGGGCCAACGTCCTGACTTTC. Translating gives CASSPFIGANVLTF.

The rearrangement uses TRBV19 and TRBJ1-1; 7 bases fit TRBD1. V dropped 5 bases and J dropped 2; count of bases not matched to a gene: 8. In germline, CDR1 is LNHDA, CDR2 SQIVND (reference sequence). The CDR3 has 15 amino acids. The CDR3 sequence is CASSPGTELNTEAFF. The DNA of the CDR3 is TGTGCCAGTAGTCCGGGGACAGAGCTAAACACTGAAGCTTTCTTT.

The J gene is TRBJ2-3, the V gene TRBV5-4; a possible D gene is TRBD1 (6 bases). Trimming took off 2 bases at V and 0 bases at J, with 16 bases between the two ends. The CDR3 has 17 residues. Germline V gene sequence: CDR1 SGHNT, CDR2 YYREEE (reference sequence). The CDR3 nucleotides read TGTGCCAGCAGCTTCTACAGGGCATCCCTTAGCACAGATACGCAGTATTTT. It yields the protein CASSFYRASLSTDTQYF.

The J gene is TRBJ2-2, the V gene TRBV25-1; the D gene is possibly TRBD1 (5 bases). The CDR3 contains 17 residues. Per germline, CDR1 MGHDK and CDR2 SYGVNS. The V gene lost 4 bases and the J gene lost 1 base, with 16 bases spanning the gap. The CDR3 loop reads CASSGTGLKGNTGELFF. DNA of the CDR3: TGTGCCAGCAGTGGAACAGGTTTGAAGGGGAACACCGGGGAGCTGTTTTTT.

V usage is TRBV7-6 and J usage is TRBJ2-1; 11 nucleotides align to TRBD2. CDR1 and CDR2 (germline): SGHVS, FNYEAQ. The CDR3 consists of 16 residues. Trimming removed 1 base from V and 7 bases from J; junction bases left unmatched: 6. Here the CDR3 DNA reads TGTGCCAGCAGCTTAGGACTAGCGGGGAGTTCAAATGAGCAGTTCTTC. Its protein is CASSLGLAGSSNEQFF.

CDR3 residues: CASSTDRGLTNEKLFF. Written as DNA, the CDR3 is TGTGCCAGCTCGACGGACAGGGGGTTGACTAATGAAAAACTGTTTTTT. The chain combines TRBV18 with TRBJ1-4; 10 bases fit TRBD1. J was trimmed by 2 bases and V by 6 bases; bases with no gene match: 6. CDR1 is KGHSH and CDR2 is LQKENI in the germline V gene. The CDR3 runs to 16 residues.

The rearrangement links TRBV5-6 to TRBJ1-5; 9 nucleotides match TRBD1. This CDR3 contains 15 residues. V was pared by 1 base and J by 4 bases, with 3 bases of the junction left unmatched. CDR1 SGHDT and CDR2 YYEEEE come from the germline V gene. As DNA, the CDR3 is TGTGCCAGCAGCTTGTGGGACAGGGAGAATCAGCCCCAGCATTTT. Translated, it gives CASSLWDRENQPQHF.

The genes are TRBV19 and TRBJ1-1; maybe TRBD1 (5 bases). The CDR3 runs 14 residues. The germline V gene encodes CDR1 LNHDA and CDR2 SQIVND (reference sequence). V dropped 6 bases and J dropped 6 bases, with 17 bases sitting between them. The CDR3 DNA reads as TGTGCCAGTAGAAATGAGGCAGGGTCCGCTGAAGCTTTCTTT. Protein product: CASRNEAGSAEAFF.

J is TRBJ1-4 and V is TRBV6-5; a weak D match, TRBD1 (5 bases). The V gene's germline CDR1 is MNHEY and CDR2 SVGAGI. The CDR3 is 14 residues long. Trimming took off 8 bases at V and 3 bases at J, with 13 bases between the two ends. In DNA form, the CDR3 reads TGTGCCAGCTCTCTGCTAGGGGCTAATGAAAAACTGTTTTTT. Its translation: CASSLLGANEKLFF.